This T cell receptor beta chain was retrieved from a study of CD8+CD57+ T cells in acquired aplastic anemia. It was genomic DNA that served as the template for profiling TCR beta VDJ and CDR3. TCRdb re-called the reads with MiXCR, one entry per CDR3 protein. The table records more than 150,000 distinct CDR3 sequences, 64% of them present only once. This clonotype showed up just a few times. The antigen remains undetermined. This CDR3 has 16 residues. V lost 8 bases and J lost 2; bases outside the gene matches: 13. Germline-derived CDR1 and CDR2 are SEHNR and FQNEAQ (reference sequence). Whole-study findings and limits: Shared by patients and controls, 25 to 35 CD8+ CDR3s were abundant in patients.

V and J are TRBV7-9 and TRBJ1-2; 8 nucleotides line up with TRBD1. The sample taken for sequencing was sorted CD4+, CD8+, or CD8+CD57+ T cells (not recorded which) from PBMCs. This TCR was recovered from a human donor with severe aplastic anemia or a healthy control (not recorded which). In DNA form, the CDR3 reads TGTGCCAGCGAGGGGGCAGGGGGCGGAGGGAACTATGGCTACACCTTC. Translation: CASEGAGGGGNYGYTF.